This T cell receptor (beta chain) is from a study of blood T cell repertoires in COVID-19. The overall study: Material from acute and convalescent COVID-19 was sourced from the United States, Italy and Spain. T cells, B-cell-depleted T cells, or PBMCs provided the cDNA or gDNA that served as material.

Authors' processing steps: Researchers report that nucleated cell counts were estimated from reference gene primer amplification. The table came from immunoSEQ multiplex PCR; TCRdb's copy has only in-frame clones and leaves some out. Clonal size and the V and J genes are those of that table, whereas D and trimming came from the DNA. The sample contains about 63,000 clones, around 83% of which appear only once. The CDR3 sequence is 16 residues long. CDR1 is SGHTS, CDR2 YDEGEE, per germline. V was shortened by 2 bases and J by 5 bases, with 18 bases between the two germline ends. This receptor was obtained from a human donor in a cohort sampled during active COVID-19. The rearrangement links TRBV5-8 to TRBJ2-3; TRBD1 is a possible D gene (6 bases). Sequencing input: peripheral blood. CDR3 loop: CASSLGTSRVGDTQYF. As DNA, the CDR3 is TGTGCCAGCAGCTTAGGGACATCCCGGGTAGGAGATACGCAGTATTTT. The variable domain in full, completed from reference TRBV5-8 and TRBJ2-3, reads EAGVTQSPTHLIKTRGQQATLRCSPISGHTSVYWYQQALGLGLQFLLWYDEGEERNRGNFPPRFSGRQFPNYSSELNVNALELEDSALYLCASSLGTSRVGDTQYFGPGTRLTVL.